This T cell receptor beta chain was identified in a study of T cells in Graves' hyperthyroidism and ophthalmopathy. What was amplified from RNA transcripts were TCR beta CDR3 regions. With the HTBI primer set, the TCR CDR3 went through a first round of RT-PCR. TCRdb fed the multiplex PCR reads into MiXCR, producing one record per CDR3 protein. The sample consists of 300,000 to 450,000 distinct CDR3 sequences, around 13% of them appearing once. The germline V gene has CDR1 SNHLY and CDR2 FYNNEI. This CDR3 has 16 residues. J lost 0 bases, V lost 3 bases, and 5 bases had no gene match. This clonotype was counted ten times or more.

This sequence originates from a woman aged 18-29 years with Graves' hyperthyroidism. The chain uses TRBV2 and TRBJ1-1; 9 bases agree with TRBD1. Specimen: blood. The CDR3 spells CASSEGTGLLNTEAFF. CDR3 coding DNA: TGTGCCAGCAGTGAGGGGACAGGGCTATTGAACACTGAAGCTTTCTTT.